The T cell receptor beta chain under discussion was sequenced for a study of CD8 T cells in ankylosing spondylitis. Study outcomes and limitations: Disease-linked clones reportedly showed significant enrichment in matched ankylosing spondylitis synovial fluid. In the blood and synovial fluid of reactive arthritis, some motif variants had been previously reported. Seemingly distinctive of ankylosing spondylitis blood was a TCR beta motif formed by eight highly homologous variants.

Points on this clonotype: Its antigen is unidentified.

Library preparation for TCR beta used quantitative 5'-RACE with molecular barcodes. Using its own MiXCR run on the 5' RACE reads, TCRdb lists one record per CDR3 protein. In the table there are a few hundred thousand distinct CDR3 sequences, 15% to 20% of which are singletons. CDR1 is WNHNN and CDR2 is SYGVQD in the germline V gene (reference sequence). The junction had 11 bases not matched to a gene; V was cut back by 10 bases and J by 7 bases. The CDR3 loop spans 13 amino acids. The source of this sequence is a male donor with ankylosing spondylitis or in good health (not recorded which). V gene TRBV10-1 combines with J gene TRBJ2-7, with 9 bases fitting TRBD1. The sequenced sample consisted of blood, either unsorted or a sorted T cell fraction (not recorded which). Here the CDR3 DNA reads TGCGCCACCTTTACAGGGGGCCTTAGGGAGCAGTACTTC. This translates into CATFTGGLREQYF.